The 24 T cell receptor beta chains reported below all come from one sample, sequenced in a study of prognosis after radiotherapy for stage I lung cancer. With two-round multiplex PCR, TCR beta CDR3 sequences were amplified from genomic DNA. Every TRBV and TRBJ gene had its own specific primer in first-round PCR. Via MiXCR, TCRdb re-called the multiplex PCR reads, giving one row per CDR3 protein. The data show fewer than 30,000 distinct CDR3 sequences, with around 42% seen just once and under 15% held by the top ten. This sample comprised PBMCs, obtained before or after stereotactic body radiation therapy (not recorded which). The receptor source for this set is a donor over 45 with non-small cell lung cancer.

As for this clonotype: A junction boundary mismatches the germline segment, possibly from a read error. The chain combines TRBV7-3 with TRBJ2-1; possible D gene TRBD2, 5 bases. The CDR3 has 13 residues. Germline assignment: CDR1 SGHTA and CDR2 FQGTGA. The CDR3 nucleotides read TGTGCCAGCAGCGCGGGTGGGTCGAATGATCAGTTCTTC. Its translation: CASSAGGSNDQFF.

Ten or more counts support this clonotype. A read error may account for a junction end that differs from germline. The chain has TRBV7-7 and TRBJ2-1; possibly TRBD2 for D (6 bases). The CDR3 sequence is 14 residues long. Germline loops: CDR1 SSHAT, CDR2 FNYEAQ (reference sequence). The DNA of the CDR3 is TGTGCTAGCAGCTTGGCGGGGAATAACAATGAGCAGTTCTTC. This translates into CASSLAGNNNEQFF.

Ten or more counts support this clonotype. V gene TRBV14 combines with J gene TRBJ1-2, with D uncertain. Germline V gives CDR1 SGHDN, CDR2 FVKESK. CDR3 length equals 12 residues. Deletions cut 3 bases from V and 0 bases from J, with 2 bases between. As DNA, the CDR3 is TGTGCCAGCAGCCAGGCTAACTATGGCTACACCTTC. It encodes CASSQANYGYTF. The whole variable domain, filled in from reference TRBV14 and TRBJ1-2, reads EAGVTQFPSHSVIEKGQTVTLRCDPISGHDNLYWYRRVMGKEIKFLLHFVKESKQDESGMPNNRFLAERTGGTYSTLKVQPAELEDSGVYFCASSQANYGYTFGSGTRLTVV.

The sample holds one count of this clonotype. The V and J genes are TRBV12-3 or TRBV12-4 and TRBJ2-1; weak D call: TRBD2 (5 bases). V was cut by 6 bases and J by 14 bases, with 29 bases left in between. The CDR3 runs to 16 residues. This chain's CDR3 is CASRGLSRGTYNGKFF. The CDR3 DNA reads TGTGCCAGCAGGGGTCTCAGCCGGGGAACCTACAATGGGAAGTTCTTC.

The rearrangement joins TRBV12-3 or TRBV12-4 to TRBJ1-5, with unresolved D. This CDR3 spans 15 amino acids. Trimming left V 6 bases short and J 0 bases short, with 12 bases between. CDR3 coding DNA: TGTGCCAGCAGATGGTGTAGTTATAGCAATCAGCCCCAGCATTTT. Protein sequence: CASRWCSYSNQPQHF.

This clonotype was picked up one time. The chain combines TRBV6-1 with TRBJ2-6, with D hard to call. The CDR3 is 16 amino acids. The V gene lost 6 bases and the J gene lost 1 base, with 13 bases spanning the gap. CDR1 and CDR2 (germline): MNHNS, SASEGT. CDR3 sequence: CASRDLSRSGANVLTF. CDR3 sequence (DNA): TGTGCCAGCAGGGACCTCTCGAGATCTGGGGCCAACGTCCTGACTTTC.

Only one count was recorded for this clonotype. The V and J genes are TRBV12-3 or TRBV12-4 and TRBJ2-5; possibly TRBD2 for D (6 bases). V was cut by 3 bases and J by 5 bases, with 16 bases left in between. This CDR3 contains 15 residues. CDR3 nucleotides: TGTGCCAGCAGTTTCTCGGGGGTGGTAGTGGAGACCCAGTACTTC. Protein sequence: CASSFSGVVVETQYF.

Comment on this clonotype: The germline gene is not matched at one end of the junction; a read error may be the cause. The chain uses TRBV20-1 and TRBJ1-1; D may be TRBD1 (6 bases). The CDR3 length is 12 residues. CDR1 DFQATT and CDR2 SNEGSKA come from the germline V gene (reference sequence). CDR3 protein: CSARDGQTEALF. The DNA of the CDR3 is TGCAGTGCTAGAGACGGACAGACTGAAGCTTTATTT.

This clonotype was seen repeatedly, ten times or more. The CDR3 sequence is CASSADRAYQPQHF. The CDR3 nucleotides are TGTGCCAGCAGTGCGGACAGGGCCTATCAGCCCCAGCATTTT. This rearrangement joins TRBV6-1 to TRBJ1-5; 8 nucleotides agree with TRBD1. V was clipped by 4 bases and J by 5 bases; unmatched bases: 4. The CDR3 is 14 residues long. Per germline, CDR1 MNHNS and CDR2 SASEGT.

The chain couples TRBV7-2 to TRBJ1-1; D possibly corresponds to TRBD1 (5 bases). V was clipped by 5 bases and J by 4 bases, with 17 bases between them. This CDR3 is 15 amino acids long. Germline V gives CDR1 SGHTA, CDR2 FQGNSA. CDR3 sequence (DNA): TGTGCCAGCAGCACAGTTAGACAGCGTCCCACTGAAGCTTTCTTT. Its protein product is CASSTVRQRPTEAFF.

This clonotype was counted ten times or more. Germline is not matched at one junction end, which may reflect a read error. The rearrangement uses TRBV28 and TRBJ2-5; the D gene could be TRBD1 or TRBD2 (5 bases each). The CDR3 is 16 residues long. Germline V gene sequence: CDR1 MDHEN, CDR2 SYDVKM. The chain's CDR3 is CTSSARGSGNQETQYF. The CDR3 bases are TGTACCAGCAGTGCGAGGGGAAGCGGTAATCAAGAGACCCAGTACTTC.

This clonotype is medium-sized (0.01 to 0.1%) by share. The genes are TRBV6-5 and TRBJ1-5; D might be TRBD1 (5 bases). V lost 6 bases, J lost 5 bases, and 17 bases lay in between. Germline V gives CDR1 MNHEY, CDR2 SVGAGI. The CDR3 covers 15 residues. CDR3 sequence: CASRTGPRGDQPQHF. DNA of the CDR3: TGTGCCAGCAGAACCGGTCCAAGAGGGGATCAGCCCCAGCATTTT.

CDR3 loop: CASNRQEGEQYF. CDR3 sequence (DNA): TGTGCCAGCAACCGACAGGAAGGGGAGCAGTACTTC. The gene calls are TRBV12-3 or TRBV12-4 and TRBJ2-7; TRBD1 might be the D (6 bases). CDR3 length: 12 amino acids. The V gene lost 7 bases and the J gene lost 7 bases, with 14 bases spanning the gap.

With regard to this clonotype: This probably arose from a read error, given a far larger clone one base away. Lacking the conserved final phenylalanine or tryptophan, this CDR3 likely reflects a read error. This chain connects TRBV6-9 to TRBJ2-5; D remains ambiguous. The CDR3 is 12 amino acids. The V end was cut by 3 bases, the J end by 5 bases, with 7 bases between. Germline lookup yields CDR1 MNHGY and CDR2 SVAAGI. The CDR3 reads CASSYSGETQYL. CDR3 sequence (DNA): TGTGCCAGCAGTTACTCTGGGGAGACCCAGTACTTA.

This clonotype was detected many times. This chain uses TRBV7-6 with TRBJ1-4, with TRBD1 identical over 8 bases. Unmatched junction bases numbered 6, after V lost 5 bases and J lost 7 bases. Per germline, CDR1 SGHVS and CDR2 FNYEAQ. The CDR3 runs to 14 residues. DNA of the CDR3: TGTGCCAGCAGCAGGACAGGGAAGGGTGAAAAACTGTTTTTT. This sequence encodes CASSRTGKGEKLFF. Complete variable domain (other parts from reference TRBV7-6 and TRBJ1-4): GAGVSQSPRYKVTKRGQDVALRCDPISGHVSLYWYRQALGQGPEFLTYFNYEAQQDKSGLPNDRFSAERPEGSISTLTIQRTEQRDSAMYRCASSRTGKGEKLFFGSGTQLSVL.

This clonotype was seen ten or more times. The rearrangement links TRBV30 to TRBJ1-6; TRBD1 is a possible D gene (6 bases). This CDR3 region has 14 residues. The ends were cut back, 1 base at V and 9 bases at J, with 13 bases in the middle. Per germline, CDR1 GTSNPN and CDR2 SVGIG (reference sequence). The CDR3 is CAWSATGLTSPLHF. The DNA of the CDR3 is TGTGCCTGGAGTGCGACAGGTTTAACTTCACCCCTCCACTTT.

This clonotype was recorded at least ten times. V gene TRBV11-2 combines with J gene TRBJ2-5, with 10 bases lining up with TRBD2. Germline-derived CDR1 and CDR2 are SGHAT and FQNNGV. V trimming: 5 bases; J trimming: 2 bases; junction bases outside the gene matches: 2. The CDR3 runs 14 residues. CDR3 residues: CASSVLAGQETQYF. CDR3 bases: TGTGCCAGCAGCGTACTAGCGGGACAAGAGACCCAGTACTTC. Based on the CDR3 plus reference TRBV11-2 and TRBJ2-5, the full variable domain is EAGVAQSPRYKIIEKRQSVAFWCNPISGHATLYWYQQILGQGPKLLIQFQNNGVVDDSQLPKDRFSAERLKGVDSTLKIQPAKLEDSAVYLCASSVLAGQETQYFGPGTRLLVL.

A remark on this clonotype: A single base separates this from a much larger clone, so it may be a read error. The rearrangement links TRBV20-1 to TRBJ2-4; D is perhaps TRBD1 or TRBD2 (6 bases each). V was trimmed by 2 bases and J by 8 bases, leaving 22 bases between them. CDR1 and CDR2 from the germline V gene are DFQATT and SNEGSKA (reference sequence). CDR3 length equals 16 residues. CDR3 region: CSARLKFVGGSDIQYF. In DNA form, the CDR3 reads TGCAGTGCTAGACTTAAGTTTGTGGGGGGCTCGGACATTCAGTACTTC.

Points on this clonotype: The junction departs from the called germline gene at one end, perhaps through a read error. The J gene is TRBJ2-3, the V gene TRBV20-1; no definite D call. The CDR3 consists of 15 residues. Germline V gives CDR1 DFQATT, CDR2 SNEGSKA (reference sequence). The DNA of the CDR3 is TGCAGTTCTAGAGATAGAACATGGGTGTCAGATACGCAGTATTTT. As protein: CSSRDRTWVSDTQYF.

V usage is TRBV12-3 or TRBV12-4 and J usage is TRBJ2-7, with 7 positions matching TRBD1. V dropped 2 bases and J dropped 3; count of bases not matched to a gene: 4. The CDR3 extends over 14 amino acids. The CDR3 coding sequence is TGTGCCAGCAGTTTATCAGGGGGTCACTACGAGCAGTACTTC. Protein sequence: CASSLSGGHYEQYF.

This clonotype was seen repeatedly, ten times or more. This rearrangement joins TRBV5-5 to TRBJ1-6; no clear D. V lost 2 bases and J 0 bases, leaving 6 bases between the germline ends. CDR3 size: 15 residues. Germline CDR1 reads SGHKS; CDR2 reads YYEKEE (reference sequence). The CDR3 DNA reads TGTGCCAGCAGCTTTGAGAGCTCCTATAATTCACCCCTCCACTTT. Protein: CASSFESSYNSPLHF.

The V call is TRBV12-5, the J call TRBJ2-1, with D maybe TRBD1 (5 bases). Germline V gives CDR1 LGHNT, CDR2 FRNRAP. The germline V and J ends were trimmed by 6 bases and 10 bases, with 16 bases remaining between them. This CDR3 has 13 amino acids. CDR3 DNA sequence: TGTGCTAGTGGCCCGACAGTCTTGGGGGAGCAGTTCTTC. It translates to CASGPTVLGEQFF.

At least ten counts were recorded for this clonotype. The rearrangement uses TRBV19 and TRBJ2-4, with a possible D match to TRBD1 (6 bases). The CDR3 totals 13 residues. V was shortened by 3 bases and J by 8 bases, with 11 bases between the two germline ends. The V gene's germline CDR1 is LNHDA and CDR2 SQIVND (reference sequence). CDR3 DNA sequence: TGTGCCAGTAGTATTAGGGGGAGAGACATTCAGTACTTC. Protein sequence: CASSIRGRDIQYF.

Notes on this clonotype: This likely reflects a read error, since a far larger clone is one base away. The genes are TRBV11-2 and TRBJ2-4; the D is unclear. The tail of the sequence fits TRBJ2-1 better, so the J call may be wrong. The CDR3 runs to 16 residues. Per the germline V gene, CDR1 is SGHAT and CDR2 is FQNNGV. Here the CDR3 reads CANSLGLLAVRNEQFF. For the CDR3, the DNA is TGTGCCAACAGCTTAGGGTTGTTGGCAGTCCGTAATGAGCAGTTCTTC.